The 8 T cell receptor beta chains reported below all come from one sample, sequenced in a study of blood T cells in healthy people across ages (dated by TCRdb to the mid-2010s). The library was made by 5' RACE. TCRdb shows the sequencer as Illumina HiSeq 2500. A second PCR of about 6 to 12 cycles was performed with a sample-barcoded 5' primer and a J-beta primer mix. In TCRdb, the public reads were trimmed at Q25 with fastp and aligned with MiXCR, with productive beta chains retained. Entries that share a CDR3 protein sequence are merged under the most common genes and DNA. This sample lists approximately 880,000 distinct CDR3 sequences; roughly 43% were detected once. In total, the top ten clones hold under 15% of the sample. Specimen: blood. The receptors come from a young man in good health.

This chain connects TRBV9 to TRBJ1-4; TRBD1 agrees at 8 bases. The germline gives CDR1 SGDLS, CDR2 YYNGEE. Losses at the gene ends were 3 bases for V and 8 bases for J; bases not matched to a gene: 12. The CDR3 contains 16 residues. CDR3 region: CASSEEAQGAYEKLFF. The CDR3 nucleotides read TGTGCCAGCAGCGAAGAGGCGCAGGGGGCCTACGAAAAACTGTTTTTT.

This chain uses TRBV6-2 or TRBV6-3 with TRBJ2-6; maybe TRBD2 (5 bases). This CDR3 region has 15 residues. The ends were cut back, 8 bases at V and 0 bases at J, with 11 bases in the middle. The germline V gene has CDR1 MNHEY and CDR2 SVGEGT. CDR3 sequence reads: CASVGLISGANVLTF. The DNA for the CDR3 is TGTGCCAGCGTCGGACTTATCTCTGGGGCCAACGTCCTGACTTTC.

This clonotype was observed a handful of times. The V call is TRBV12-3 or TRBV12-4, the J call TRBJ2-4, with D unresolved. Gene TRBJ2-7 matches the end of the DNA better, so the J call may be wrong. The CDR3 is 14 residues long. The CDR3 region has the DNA TGTGCCAGCAGTTTAGAGGGTCAGACCTACGAGCAGTACTTC. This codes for CASSLEGQTYEQYF.

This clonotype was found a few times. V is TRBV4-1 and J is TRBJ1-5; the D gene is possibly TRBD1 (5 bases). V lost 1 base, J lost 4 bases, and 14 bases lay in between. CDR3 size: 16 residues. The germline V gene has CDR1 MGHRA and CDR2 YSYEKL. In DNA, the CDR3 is TGCGCCAGCAGCCAAGGTGGGACGGTGGGGAATCAGCCCCAGCATTTT. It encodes CASSQGGTVGNQPQHF.

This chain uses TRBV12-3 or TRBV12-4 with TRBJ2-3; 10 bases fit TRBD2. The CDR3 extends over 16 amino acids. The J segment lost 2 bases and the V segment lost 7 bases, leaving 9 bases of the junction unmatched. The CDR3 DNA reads TGTGCCAGCACCTCAGGGACTAGCGCTGACACAGATACGCAGTATTTT. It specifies CASTSGTSADTDTQYF.

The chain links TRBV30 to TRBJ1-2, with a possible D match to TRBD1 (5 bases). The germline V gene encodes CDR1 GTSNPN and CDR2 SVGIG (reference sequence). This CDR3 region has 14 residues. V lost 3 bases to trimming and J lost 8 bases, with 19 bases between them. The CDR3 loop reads CAWRGGEDTVGYTF. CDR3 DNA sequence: TGTGCCTGGAGGGGGGGTGAGGACACCGTGGGCTACACCTTC.

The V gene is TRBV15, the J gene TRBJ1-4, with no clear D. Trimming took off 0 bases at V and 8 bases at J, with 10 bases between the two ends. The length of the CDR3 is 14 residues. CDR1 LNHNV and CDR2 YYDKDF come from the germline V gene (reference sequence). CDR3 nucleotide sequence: TGTGCCACCAGCAGAGATCACTCTCGGGAAAAACTGTTTTTT. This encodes CATSRDHSREKLFF.

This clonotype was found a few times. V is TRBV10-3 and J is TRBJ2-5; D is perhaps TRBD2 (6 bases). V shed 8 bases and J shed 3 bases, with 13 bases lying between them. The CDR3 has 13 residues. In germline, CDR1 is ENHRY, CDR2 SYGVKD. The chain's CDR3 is CAIAFGGKETQYF. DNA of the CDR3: TGTGCCATCGCCTTTGGGGGGAAAGAGACCCAGTACTTC.